This TCR beta chain was profiled in a study of T cell changes during pregnancy in multiple sclerosis. Germline CDR1 and CDR2: SGHVS and FNYEAQ. The CDR3 runs 17 residues. The germline V and J ends were trimmed by 3 bases and 4 bases, with 21 bases remaining between them. Clones were sequenced by immunoSEQ multiplex PCR, and TCRdb holds only the in-frame ones, with some missing. This table has around 59,000 clones, around 93% appearing once. The material was CD8+ T cells from peripheral blood mononuclear cells, obtained in the second trimester of pregnancy. This receptor was obtained from a female donor with multiple sclerosis, enrolled in a pregnancy study. The rearrangement links TRBV7-6 to TRBJ1-1; no clear D. CDR3 protein: CASSFDGNGVSGTEAFF. The CDR3 nucleotides are TGTGCCAGCAGCTTTGATGGTAACGGGGTATCGGGCACTGAAGCTTTCTTT.